These T cell receptor beta chains were read from a single sample in a study of cytomegalovirus exposure and HLA in healthy donors. Sequencing was performed with immunoSEQ multiplex PCR; in TCRdb, only in-frame clones are kept and a portion is missing. The repertoire holds around 150,000 clones, with roughly four fifths as singletons. The sequenced sample consisted of PBMCs. These receptors were taken from a woman between 35 and 50 years old in good health and CMV-seronegative. CDR3s include the opening cysteine and the closing phenylalanine or tryptophan. Each record gives: CDR3 protein, CDR3 DNA, D gene, CDR3 length, clone size, J gene, V gene. The D gene is left open where the match is weak. The size of a clone is reported for some rows only, either as once, few or many, or as a class for expanded clones.

CASSRAGTENTGELFF,TGTGCCAGCAGTCGGGCCGGGACAGAGAACACCGGGGAGCTGTTTTTT,TRBD1,16,NA,TRBJ2-2,TRBV25-1
CASRGTGRPLNEQFF,TGTGCCAGCAGGGGGACAGGGCGGCCCCTCAATGAGCAGTTCTTC,TRBD1,15,NA,TRBJ2-1,TRBV11-3
CASSYLVDTEAFF,TGTGCCAGCAGTTACTTGGTAGACACTGAAGCTTTCTTT,NA,13,once,TRBJ1-1,TRBV6-5
CASSPMQGWSEKLFF,TGTGCCAGCAGTCCGATGCAGGGGTGGAGTGAAAAACTGTTTTTT,NA,15,NA,TRBJ1-4,TRBV27
CASSLAGQGEGDDYGYTF,TGTGCCAGCAGTTTAGCTGGACAGGGAGAGGGGGACGACTATGGCTACACCTTC,TRBD1,18,NA,TRBJ1-2,TRBV28
CASSAKGQSGELFF,TGTGCCAGCAGCGCCAAGGGACAGTCCGGGGAGCTGTTTTTT,TRBD1,14,NA,TRBJ2-2,TRBV9
CAWSPGEDTQYF,TGTGCCTGGAGTCCAGGGGAAGATACGCAGTATTTT,NA,12,NA,TRBJ2-3,TRBV30
CASSSLTPPYEQYF,TGTGCCAGCAGCTCCCTAACCCCCCCCTACGAGCAGTACTTC,NA,14,NA,TRBJ2-7,TRBV5-6
CASSPLDRGSIIQYF,TGCGCCAGCAGCCCCTTAGACAGGGGATCTATCATTCAGTACTTC,TRBD1,15,NA,TRBJ2-4,TRBV5-1
CGADSYNEQFF,TGCGGAGCGGACTCCTACAATGAGCAGTTCTTC,NA,11,NA,TRBJ2-1,TRBV20-1
CASSVVGSSYEQYF,TGTGCCAGCAGCGTAGTTGGCTCGTCCTACGAGCAGTACTTC,NA,14,NA,TRBJ2-7,TRBV9
CASSRYLPGLAGEVAGELFF,TGTGCCAGCAGCCGATACTTGCCGGGACTAGCGGGAGAGGTCGCCGGGGAGCTGTTTTTT,TRBD2,20,once,TRBJ2-2,TRBV4-2
CASSEVRGSNQPQHF,TGTGCCAGCAGTGAGGTCAGGGGGAGCAATCAGCCCCAGCATTTT,TRBD1,15,NA,TRBJ1-5,TRBV25-1
CASSPFGSTEAFF,TGTGCCAGCAGCCCCTTCGGGAGCACTGAAGCTTTCTTT,NA,13,NA,TRBJ1-1,TRBV11-3
CASRITGLTGNTIYF,TGTGCCAGCAGGATAACAGGGTTGACTGGAAACACCATATATTTT,NA,15,NA,TRBJ1-3,TRBV27
CASCPGGLQETQYF,TGTGCCAGCTGTCCCGGCGGCCTCCAAGAGACCCAGTACTTC,NA,14,NA,TRBJ2-5,TRBV21-1
CASSSRGPGYF,TGTGCCAGCAGTTCGCGCGGGCCGGGGTACTTC,NA,11,NA,TRBJ2-7,TRBV28